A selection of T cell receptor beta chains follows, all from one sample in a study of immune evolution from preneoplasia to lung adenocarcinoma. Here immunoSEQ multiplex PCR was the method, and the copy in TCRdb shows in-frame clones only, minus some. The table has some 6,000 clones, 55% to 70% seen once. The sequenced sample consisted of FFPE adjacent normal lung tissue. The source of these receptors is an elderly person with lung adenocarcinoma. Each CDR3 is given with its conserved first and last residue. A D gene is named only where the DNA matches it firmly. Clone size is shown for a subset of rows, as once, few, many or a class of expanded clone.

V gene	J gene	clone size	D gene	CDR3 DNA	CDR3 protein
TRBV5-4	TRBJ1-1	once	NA	TGTGCCAGCAGACCCGAGCAGGGTCGGGACACTGAAGCTTTCTTT	CASRPEQGRDTEAFF
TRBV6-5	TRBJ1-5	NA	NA	TGTGCCAGCAGTTACACCTCCGGGGCGGATCAGCCCCAGCATTTT	CASSYTSGADQPQHF
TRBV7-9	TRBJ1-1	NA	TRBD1	TGTGCCAGCAGCTATAATGGACAGGGAACTTTCTTT	CASSYNGQGTFF
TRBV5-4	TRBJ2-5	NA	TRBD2	TGTGCCAGCAGCCCCAGGAGGACTAGCGAGTACCAAGAGACCCAGTACTTC	CASSPRRTSEYQETQYF
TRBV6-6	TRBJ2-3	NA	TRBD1	TGTGCCAGCAGCCGACAGGGAAATACAGATACGCAGTATTTT	CASSRQGNTDTQYF
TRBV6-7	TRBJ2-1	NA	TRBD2	TGTGCCGGCAGTTACTCGACTGGACTAGCGACCTACAATGAGCAGTTCTTC	CAGSYSTGLATYNEQFF
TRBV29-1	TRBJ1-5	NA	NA	TGCAGCGTTGCCAAGGGACACCGGGATCAGCCCCAGCATTTT	CSVAKGHRDQPQHF
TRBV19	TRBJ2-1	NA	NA	TGTGCCAGTAGTATAGTCCCCGGTGAGGGCCAGTTCTTC	CASSIVPGEGQFF
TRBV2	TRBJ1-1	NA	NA	TGTGCCAGCAGTGAATGGGAAGGAGTGACTGAAGCTTTCTTT	CASSEWEGVTEAFF
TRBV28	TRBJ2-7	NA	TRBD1	TGTGCCAGCGGACAGGGGTCCTACGAGCAGTACTTC	CASGQGSYEQYF
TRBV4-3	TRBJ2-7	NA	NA	TGCGCCAGCAGCCAAGATATCTGGGGGTCCTACGAGCAGTACTTC	CASSQDIWGSYEQYF
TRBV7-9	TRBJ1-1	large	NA	TGTGCCAGCAGCTCGGCAGGGAACACTGAAGCTTTCTTT	CASSSAGNTEAFF
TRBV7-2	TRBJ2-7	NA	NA	TGTGCCAGCAGCCCGTCGAATTGGGGCGAGGACGAGCAGTACTTC	CASSPSNWGEDEQYF
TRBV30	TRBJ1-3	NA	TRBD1	TGTGCCTGGAACAGGGGGGAAAGAAACACCATATATTTT	CAWNRGERNTIYF
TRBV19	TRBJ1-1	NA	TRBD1	TGTGCCAGTAATTGGGACAGCATGAACACTGAAGCTTTCTTT	CASNWDSMNTEAFF
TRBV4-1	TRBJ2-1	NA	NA	TGCGCCAGCAGCCCAACAAAATGGGGTCAGATGTACAATGAGCAGTTCTTC	CASSPTKWGQMYNEQFF
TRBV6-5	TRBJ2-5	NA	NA	TGTGCCAGCAGTTACAACCGGGCGACGCTAGAGACCCAGTACTTC	CASSYNRATLETQYF
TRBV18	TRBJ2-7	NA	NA	TGTGCCAGCTCACCATCTAGGACAGCCTCCAATTACGAGCAGTACTTC	CASSPSRTASNYEQYF
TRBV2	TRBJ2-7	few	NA	TGTGCCAGCAAGGAGGGCTCAACTGGGTACGAGCAGTACTTC	CASKEGSTGYEQYF
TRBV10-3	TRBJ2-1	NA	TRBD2	TGTGCCACTCGAGCGGGGGGCTTAACAAATGAGCAGTTCTTC	CATRAGGLTNEQFF
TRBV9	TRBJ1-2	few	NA	TGTGCCAGCAGCGTAGGGCAGACTAAGGGCTACACCTTC	CASSVGQTKGYTF
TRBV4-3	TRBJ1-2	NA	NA	TGCGCCAGCAGCCAGGGAGGGTACGGTGGCTACACCTTC	CASSQGGYGGYTF
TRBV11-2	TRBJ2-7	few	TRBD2	TGTGCCAGCAGCTTACGGGGGGGGCGTTACGAGCAGTACTTC	CASSLRGGRYEQYF
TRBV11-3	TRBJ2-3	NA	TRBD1	TGTGCCAGCAGCAGAGGACAGGGGGCTGCAGATACGCAGTATTTT	CASSRGQGAADTQYF
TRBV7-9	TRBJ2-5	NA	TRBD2	TGTGCCAGCAGCCAAAACGGGGGGCAAGAGACCCAGTACTTC	CASSQNGGQETQYF
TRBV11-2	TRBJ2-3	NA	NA	TGTGCCAGCAGCTTATTGGGGAGCACAGATACGCAGTATTTT	CASSLLGSTDTQYF
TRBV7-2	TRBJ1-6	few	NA	TGTGCCAGCAGCTTAGAAGGGTATTCACCCCTCCACTTT	CASSLEGYSPLHF
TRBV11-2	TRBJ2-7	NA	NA	TGTGCCAGCAGTCAGAGGGGCGGAAGGTACGAGCAGTACTTC	CASSQRGGRYEQYF
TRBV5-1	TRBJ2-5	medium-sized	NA	TGCGCCAGCAGCTTGGTCGGGACGACGGACGAGACCCAGTACTTC	CASSLVGTTDETQYF
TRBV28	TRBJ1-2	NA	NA	TGTGCCAGCAGTTTATTTACGACGGGAGGCTACACCTTC	CASSLFTTGGYTF
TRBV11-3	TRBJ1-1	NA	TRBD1	TGTGCCAGCAGCCGACAGGGGACTGAAGCTTTCTTT	CASSRQGTEAFF
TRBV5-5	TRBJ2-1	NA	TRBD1	TGTGCCAGCAGCTGGACAGGGGGCAATGGGCATGAGCAGTTCTTC	CASSWTGGNGHEQFF
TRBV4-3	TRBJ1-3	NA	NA	TGCGCCAGCAGCCAAGATAGCATAGGTGGAAACACCATATATTTT	CASSQDSIGGNTIYF
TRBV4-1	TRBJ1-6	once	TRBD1	TGCGCCAGCAGCCAAGATGGGCAGGGGGCTTCCTATAATTCACCCCTCCACTTT	CASSQDGQGASYNSPLHF
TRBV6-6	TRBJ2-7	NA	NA	TGTGCCAGCAGTTACAGGGGAGAGCAGTACTTC	CASSYRGEQYF
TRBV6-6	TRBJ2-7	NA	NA	TGTGCCAGCAGTTACCTCGGAGTTCGGTACTACGAGCAGTACTTC	CASSYLGVRYYEQYF
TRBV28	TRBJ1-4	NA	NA	TGTGCCAGCAGTTTAGGCCAGAATAATGAAAAACTGTTTTTT	CASSLGQNNEKLFF